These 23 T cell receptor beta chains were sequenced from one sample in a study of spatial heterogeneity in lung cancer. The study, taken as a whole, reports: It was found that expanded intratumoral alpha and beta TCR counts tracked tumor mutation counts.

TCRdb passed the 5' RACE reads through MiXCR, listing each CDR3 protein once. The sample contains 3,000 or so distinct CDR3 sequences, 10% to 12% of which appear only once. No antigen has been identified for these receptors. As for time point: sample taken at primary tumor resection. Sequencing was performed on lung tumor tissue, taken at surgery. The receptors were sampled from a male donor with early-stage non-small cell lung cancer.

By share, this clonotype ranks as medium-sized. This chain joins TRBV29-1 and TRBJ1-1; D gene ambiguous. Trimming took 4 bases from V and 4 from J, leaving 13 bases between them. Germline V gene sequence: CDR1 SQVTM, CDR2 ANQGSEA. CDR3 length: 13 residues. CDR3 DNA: TGCAGCGTTGTTAGTGGTTTCGTCACTGAAGCTTTCTTT. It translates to CSVVSGFVTEAFF.

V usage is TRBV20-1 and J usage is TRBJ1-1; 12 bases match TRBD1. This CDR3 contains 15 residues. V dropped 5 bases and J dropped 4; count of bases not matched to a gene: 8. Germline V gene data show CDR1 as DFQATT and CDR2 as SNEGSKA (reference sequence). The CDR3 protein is CSARDRGQGSTEAFF. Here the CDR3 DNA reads TGCAGTGCTCGGGACAGGGGGCAAGGGAGCACTGAAGCTTTCTTT.

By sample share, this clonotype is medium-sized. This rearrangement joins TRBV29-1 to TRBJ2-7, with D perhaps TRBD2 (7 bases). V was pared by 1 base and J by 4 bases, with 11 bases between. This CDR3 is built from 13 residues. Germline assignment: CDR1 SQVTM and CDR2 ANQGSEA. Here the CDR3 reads CSVEAGGRYEQYF. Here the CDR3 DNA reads TGCAGCGTTGAAGCCGGGGGGCGGTACGAGCAGTACTTC.

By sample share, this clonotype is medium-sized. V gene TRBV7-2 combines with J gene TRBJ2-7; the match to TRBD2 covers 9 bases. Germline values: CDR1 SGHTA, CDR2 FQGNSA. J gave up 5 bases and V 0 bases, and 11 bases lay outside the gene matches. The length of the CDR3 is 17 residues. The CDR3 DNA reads TGTGCCAGCAGCTTAGCGCTGGTTAGCGGGAGAAGGAACGAGCAGTACTTC. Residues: CASSLALVSGRRNEQYF.

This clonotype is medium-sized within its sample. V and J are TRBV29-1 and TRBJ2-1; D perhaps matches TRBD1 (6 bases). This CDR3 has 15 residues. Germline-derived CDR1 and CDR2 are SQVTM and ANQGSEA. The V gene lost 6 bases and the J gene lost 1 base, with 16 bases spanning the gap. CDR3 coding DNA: TGCAGCGTCAACACAGGGTCACGGTCCTACAATGAGCAGTTCTTC. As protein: CSVNTGSRSYNEQFF.

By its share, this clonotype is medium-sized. The CDR3 region has the DNA TGTGCCAGCAGTTTATCCGGGCCCGAGCAGTACTTC. It specifies CASSLSGPEQYF. The rearrangement joins TRBV28 to TRBJ2-7, with D unclear. V gave up 1 base and J gave up 6 bases, with 7 bases separating them. The CDR3 is 12 amino acids. Germline assignment: CDR1 MDHEN and CDR2 SYDVKM.

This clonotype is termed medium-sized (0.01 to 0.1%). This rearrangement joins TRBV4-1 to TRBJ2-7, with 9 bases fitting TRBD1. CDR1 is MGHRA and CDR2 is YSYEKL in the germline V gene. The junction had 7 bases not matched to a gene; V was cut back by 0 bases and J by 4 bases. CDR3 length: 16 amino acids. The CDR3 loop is CASSQESWGQGYEQYF. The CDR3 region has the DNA TGCGCCAGCAGCCAAGAAAGTTGGGGACAGGGTTACGAGCAGTACTTC.

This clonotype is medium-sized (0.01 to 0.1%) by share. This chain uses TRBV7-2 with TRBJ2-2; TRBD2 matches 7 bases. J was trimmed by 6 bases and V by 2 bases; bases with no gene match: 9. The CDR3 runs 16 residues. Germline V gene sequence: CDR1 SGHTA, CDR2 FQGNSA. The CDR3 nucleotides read TGTGCCAGCAGCTTACTTATGGCTAGCGGATCCGGGGAGCTGTTTTTT. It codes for CASSLLMASGSGELFF. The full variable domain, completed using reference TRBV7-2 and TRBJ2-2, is GAGVSQSPSNKVTEKGKDVELRCDPISGHTALYWYRQSLGQGLEFLIYFQGNSAPDKSGLPSDRFSAERTGGSVSTLTIQRTQQEDSAVYLCASSLLMASGSGELFFGEGSRLTVL.

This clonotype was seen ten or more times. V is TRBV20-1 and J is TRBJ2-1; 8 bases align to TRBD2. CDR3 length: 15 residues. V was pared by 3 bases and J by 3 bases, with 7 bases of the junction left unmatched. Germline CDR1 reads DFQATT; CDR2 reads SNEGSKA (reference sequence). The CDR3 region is CSASFAGGRYNEQFF. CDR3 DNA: TGCAGTGCTAGCTTCGCGGGGGGACGCTACAATGAGCAGTTCTTC.

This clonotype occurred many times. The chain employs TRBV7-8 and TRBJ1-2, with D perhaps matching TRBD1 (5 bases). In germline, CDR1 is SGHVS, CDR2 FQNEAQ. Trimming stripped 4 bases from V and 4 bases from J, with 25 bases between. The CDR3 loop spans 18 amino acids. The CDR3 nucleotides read TGTGCCAGCAGCTCCCGTCATATTACTACAGGAGGCTCCTATGGCTACACCTTC. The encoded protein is CASSSRHITTGGSYGYTF.

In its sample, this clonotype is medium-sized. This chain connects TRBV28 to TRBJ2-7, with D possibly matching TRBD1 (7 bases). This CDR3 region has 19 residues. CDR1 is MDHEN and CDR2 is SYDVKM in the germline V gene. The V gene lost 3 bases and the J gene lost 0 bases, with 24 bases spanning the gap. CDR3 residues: CASSFSRRGVALSSYEQYF. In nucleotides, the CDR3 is TGTGCCAGCAGTTTTTCCCGCAGGGGGGTAGCGTTAAGCTCCTACGAGCAGTACTTC.

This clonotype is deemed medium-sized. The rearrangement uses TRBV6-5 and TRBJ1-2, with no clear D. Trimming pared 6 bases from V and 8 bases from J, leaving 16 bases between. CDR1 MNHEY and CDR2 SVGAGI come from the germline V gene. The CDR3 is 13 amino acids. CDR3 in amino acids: CASSRGGYDGYTF. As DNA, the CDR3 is TGTGCCAGCAGCCGCGGCGGGTATGACGGCTACACCTTC.

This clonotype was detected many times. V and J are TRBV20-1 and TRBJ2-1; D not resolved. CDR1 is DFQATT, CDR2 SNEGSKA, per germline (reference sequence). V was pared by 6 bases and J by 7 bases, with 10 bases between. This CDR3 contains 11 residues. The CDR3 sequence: CSAPWPNEQFF. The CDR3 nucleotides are TGCAGTGCACCTTGGCCGAATGAGCAGTTCTTC.

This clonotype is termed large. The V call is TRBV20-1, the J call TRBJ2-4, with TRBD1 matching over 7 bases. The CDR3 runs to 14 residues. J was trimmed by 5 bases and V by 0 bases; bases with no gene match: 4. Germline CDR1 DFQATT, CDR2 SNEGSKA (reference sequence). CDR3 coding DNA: TGCAGTGCTAGAGAGTGGCAGGGGGAAAACATTCAGTACTTC. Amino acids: CSAREWQGENIQYF.

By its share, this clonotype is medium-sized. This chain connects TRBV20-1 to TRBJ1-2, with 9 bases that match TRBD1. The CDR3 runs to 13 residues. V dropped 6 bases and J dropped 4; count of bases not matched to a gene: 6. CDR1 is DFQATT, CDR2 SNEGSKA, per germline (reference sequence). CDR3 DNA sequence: TGCAGTGCGACCGGGACAGGGCTCTATGGCTACACCTTC. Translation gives CSATGTGLYGYTF.

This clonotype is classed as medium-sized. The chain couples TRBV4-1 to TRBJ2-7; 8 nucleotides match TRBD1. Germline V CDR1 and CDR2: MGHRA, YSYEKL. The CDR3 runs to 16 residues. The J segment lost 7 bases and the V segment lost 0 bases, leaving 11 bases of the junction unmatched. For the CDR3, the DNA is TGCGCCAGCAGCCAAGATCCCCTGACAGGGGACGGGGAGCAGTACTTC. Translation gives CASSQDPLTGDGEQYF.

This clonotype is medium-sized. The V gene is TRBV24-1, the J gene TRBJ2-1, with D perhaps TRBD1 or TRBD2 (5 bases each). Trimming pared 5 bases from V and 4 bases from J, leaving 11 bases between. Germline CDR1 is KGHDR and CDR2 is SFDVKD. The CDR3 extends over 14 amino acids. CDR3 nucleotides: TGTGCCACCAGTGTGGGACGACAGTACAATGAGCAGTTCTTC. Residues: CATSVGRQYNEQFF.

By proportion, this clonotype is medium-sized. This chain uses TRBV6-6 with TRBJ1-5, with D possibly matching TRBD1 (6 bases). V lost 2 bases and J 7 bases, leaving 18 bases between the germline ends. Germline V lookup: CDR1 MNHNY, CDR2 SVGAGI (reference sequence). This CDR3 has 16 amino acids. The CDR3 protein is CASSYLAGEGRQPQHF. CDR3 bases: TGTGCCAGCAGTTACCTAGCAGGGGAAGGTCGCCAGCCCCAGCATTTT.

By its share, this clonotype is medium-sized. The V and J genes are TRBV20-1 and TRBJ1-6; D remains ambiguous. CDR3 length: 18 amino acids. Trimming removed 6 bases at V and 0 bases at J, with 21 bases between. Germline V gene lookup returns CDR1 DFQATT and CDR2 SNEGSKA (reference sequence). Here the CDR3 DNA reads TGCAGTGCCAGTCGTGGTTCCCCTGGGAGCTCCTATAATTCACCCCTCCACTTT. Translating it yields CSASRGSPGSSYNSPLHF.

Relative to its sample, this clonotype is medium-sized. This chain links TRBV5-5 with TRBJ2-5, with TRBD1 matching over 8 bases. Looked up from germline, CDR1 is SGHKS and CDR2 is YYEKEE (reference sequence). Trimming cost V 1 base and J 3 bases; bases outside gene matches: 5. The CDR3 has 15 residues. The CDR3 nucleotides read TGTGCCAGCAGCTTGAGTTCAGGGGGCGAAGAGACCCAGTACTTC. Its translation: CASSLSSGGEETQYF.

CDR3 residues: CSVAGRSNTEAFF. CDR3 nucleotides: TGCAGCGTTGCTGGGAGGTCGAACACTGAAGCTTTCTTT. This rearrangement joins TRBV29-1 to TRBJ1-1; the D is unclear. Germline V gene lookup returns CDR1 SQVTM and CDR2 ANQGSEA. V lost 4 bases and J 1 base, leaving 10 bases between the germline ends. The CDR3 loop spans 13 amino acids.

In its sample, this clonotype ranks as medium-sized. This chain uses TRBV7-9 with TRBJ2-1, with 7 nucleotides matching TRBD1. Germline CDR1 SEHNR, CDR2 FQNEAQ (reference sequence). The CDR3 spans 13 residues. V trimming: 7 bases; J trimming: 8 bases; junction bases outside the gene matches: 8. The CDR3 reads CASTLTGSDEQFF. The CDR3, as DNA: TGTGCCAGCACCTTGACAGGGTCGGATGAGCAGTTCTTC.

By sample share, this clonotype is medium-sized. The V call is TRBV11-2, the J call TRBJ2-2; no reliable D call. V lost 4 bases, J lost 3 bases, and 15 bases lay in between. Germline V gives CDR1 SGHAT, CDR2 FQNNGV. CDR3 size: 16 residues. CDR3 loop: CASSSSLYGDTGELFF. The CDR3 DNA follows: TGTGCCAGCAGCTCCAGCTTGTACGGAGACACCGGGGAGCTGTTTTTT.